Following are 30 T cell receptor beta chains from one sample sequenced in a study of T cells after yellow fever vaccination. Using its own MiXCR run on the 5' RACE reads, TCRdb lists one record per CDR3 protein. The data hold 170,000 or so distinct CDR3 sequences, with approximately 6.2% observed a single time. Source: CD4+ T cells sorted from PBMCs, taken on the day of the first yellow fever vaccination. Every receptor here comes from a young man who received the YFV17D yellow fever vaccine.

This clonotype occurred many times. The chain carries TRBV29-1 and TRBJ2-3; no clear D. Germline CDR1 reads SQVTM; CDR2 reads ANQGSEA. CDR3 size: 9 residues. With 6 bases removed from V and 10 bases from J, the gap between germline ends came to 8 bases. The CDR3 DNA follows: TGCAGCGTAGATGACCCGCAGTATTTT. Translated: CSVDDPQYF.

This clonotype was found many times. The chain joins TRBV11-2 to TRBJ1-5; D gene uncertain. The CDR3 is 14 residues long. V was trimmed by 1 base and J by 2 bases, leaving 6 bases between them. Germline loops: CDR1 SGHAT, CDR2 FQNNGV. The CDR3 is CASSLVSGNQPQHF. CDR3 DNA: TGTGCCAGCAGCTTAGTCTCTGGCAATCAGCCCCAGCATTTT.

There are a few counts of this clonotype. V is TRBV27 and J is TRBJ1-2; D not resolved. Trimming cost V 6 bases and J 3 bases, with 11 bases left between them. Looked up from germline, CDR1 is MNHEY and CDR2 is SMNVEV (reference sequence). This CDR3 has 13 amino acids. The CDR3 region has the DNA TGTGCCAGCAGCTTAAAGATTGACTATGGCTACACCTTC. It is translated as CASSLKIDYGYTF.

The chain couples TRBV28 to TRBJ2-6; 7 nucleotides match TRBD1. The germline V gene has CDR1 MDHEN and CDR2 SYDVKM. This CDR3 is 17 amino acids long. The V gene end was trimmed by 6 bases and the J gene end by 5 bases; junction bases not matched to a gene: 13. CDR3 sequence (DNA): TGTGCCAGCAGAGACGACAAGGGGGCTGGTTGGGCCAACGTCCTGACTTTC. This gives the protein CASRDDKGAGWANVLTF.

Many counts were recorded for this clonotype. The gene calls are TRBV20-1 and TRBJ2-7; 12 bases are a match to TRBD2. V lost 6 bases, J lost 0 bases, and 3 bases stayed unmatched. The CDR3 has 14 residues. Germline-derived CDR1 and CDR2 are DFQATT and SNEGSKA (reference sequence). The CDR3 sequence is CSALAGGSSYEQYV. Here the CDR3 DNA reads TGCAGTGCGCTAGCGGGGGGGAGCTCCTACGAGCAGTACGTC.

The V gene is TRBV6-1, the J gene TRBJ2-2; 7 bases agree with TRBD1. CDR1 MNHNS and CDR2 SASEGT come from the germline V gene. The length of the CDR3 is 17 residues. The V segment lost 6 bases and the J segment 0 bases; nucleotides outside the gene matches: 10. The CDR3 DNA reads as TGTGCCAGCAGGGGGACAGCTTTGGGTCCGAACACCGGGGAGCTGTTTTTT. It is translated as CASRGTALGPNTGELFF.

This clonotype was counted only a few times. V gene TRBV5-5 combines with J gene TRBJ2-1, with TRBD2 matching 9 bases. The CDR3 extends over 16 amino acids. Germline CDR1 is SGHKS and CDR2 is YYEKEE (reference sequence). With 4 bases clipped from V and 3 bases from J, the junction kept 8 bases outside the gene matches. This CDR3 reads CASSTSSGVSYNEQFF. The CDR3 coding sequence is TGTGCCAGCAGCACCTCTAGCGGGGTAAGCTACAATGAGCAGTTCTTC.

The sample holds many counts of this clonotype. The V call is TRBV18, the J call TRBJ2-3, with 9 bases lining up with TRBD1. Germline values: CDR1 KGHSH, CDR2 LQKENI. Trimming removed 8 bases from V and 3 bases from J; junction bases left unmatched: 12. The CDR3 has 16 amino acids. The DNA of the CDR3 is TGTGCCAGCCGCTCGGGGACAGGGTTTTTGACAGATACGCAGTATTTT. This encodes CASRSGTGFLTDTQYF. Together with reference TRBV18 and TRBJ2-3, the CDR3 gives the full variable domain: NAGVMQNPRHLVRRRGQEARLRCSPMKGHSHVYWYRQLPEEGLKFMVYLQKENIIDESGMPKERFSAEFPKEGPSILRIQQVVRGDSAAYFCASRSGTGFLTDTQYFGPGTRLTVL.

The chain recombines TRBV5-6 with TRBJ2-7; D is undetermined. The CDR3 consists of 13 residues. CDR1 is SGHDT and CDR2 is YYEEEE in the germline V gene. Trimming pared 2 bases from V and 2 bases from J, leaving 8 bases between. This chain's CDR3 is CASSFGRPYEQYF. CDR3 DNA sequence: TGTGCCAGCAGCTTTGGTAGGCCCTACGAGCAGTACTTC.

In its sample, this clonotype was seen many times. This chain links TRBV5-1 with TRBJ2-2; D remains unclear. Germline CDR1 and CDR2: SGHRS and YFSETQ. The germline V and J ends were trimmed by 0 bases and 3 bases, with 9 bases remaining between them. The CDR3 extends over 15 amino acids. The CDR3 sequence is CASSLARAYTGELFF. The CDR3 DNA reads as TGCGCCAGCAGCTTGGCCCGTGCGTACACCGGGGAGCTGTTTTTT.

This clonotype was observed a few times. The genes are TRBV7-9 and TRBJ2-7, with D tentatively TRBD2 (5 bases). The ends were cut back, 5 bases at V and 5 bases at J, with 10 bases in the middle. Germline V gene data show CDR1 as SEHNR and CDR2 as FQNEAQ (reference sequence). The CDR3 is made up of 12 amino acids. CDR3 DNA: TGTGCCAGCAGCGGGGAGAGTAACGAGCAGTACGTC. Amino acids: CASSGESNEQYV.

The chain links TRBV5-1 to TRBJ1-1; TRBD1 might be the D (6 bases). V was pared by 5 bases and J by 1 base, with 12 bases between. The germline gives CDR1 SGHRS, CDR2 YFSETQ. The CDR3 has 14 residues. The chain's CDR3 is CASRVTTGNTEAFF. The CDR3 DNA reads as TGCGCCAGCAGGGTGACGACAGGGAACACTGAAGCTTTCTTT. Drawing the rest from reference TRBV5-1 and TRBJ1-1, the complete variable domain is KAGVTQTPRYLIKTRGQQVTLSCSPISGHRSVSWYQQTPGQGLQFLFEYFSETQRNKGNFPGRFSGRQFSNSRSEMNVSTLELGDSALYLCASRVTTGNTEAFFGQGTRLTVV.

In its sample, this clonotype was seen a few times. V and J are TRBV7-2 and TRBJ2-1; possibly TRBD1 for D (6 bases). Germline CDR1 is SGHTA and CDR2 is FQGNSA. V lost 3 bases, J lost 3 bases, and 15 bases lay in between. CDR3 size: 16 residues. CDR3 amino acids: CASSFGGGLDYNEQFF. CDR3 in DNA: TGTGCCAGCAGCTTTGGGGGCGGCCTAGACTACAATGAGCAGTTCTTC.

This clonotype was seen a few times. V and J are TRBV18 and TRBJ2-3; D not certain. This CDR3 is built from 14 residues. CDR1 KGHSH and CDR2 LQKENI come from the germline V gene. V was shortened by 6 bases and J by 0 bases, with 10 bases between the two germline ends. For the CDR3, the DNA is TGTGCCAGCTCCAAGACTTTTAGCACAGATACGCAGTATTTT. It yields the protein CASSKTFSTDTQYF.

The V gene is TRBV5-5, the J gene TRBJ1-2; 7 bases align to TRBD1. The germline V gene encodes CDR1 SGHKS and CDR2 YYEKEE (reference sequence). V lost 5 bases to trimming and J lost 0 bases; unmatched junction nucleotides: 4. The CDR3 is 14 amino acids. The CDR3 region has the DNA TGTGCCAGCAGTAACAGGGGACCTAACTATGGCTACACCTTC. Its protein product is CASSNRGPNYGYTF.

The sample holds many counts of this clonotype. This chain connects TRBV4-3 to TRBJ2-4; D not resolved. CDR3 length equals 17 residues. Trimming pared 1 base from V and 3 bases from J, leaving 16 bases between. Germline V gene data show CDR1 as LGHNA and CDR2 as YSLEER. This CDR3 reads CASSQAFVAVGKNIQYF. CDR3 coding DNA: TGCGCCAGCAGCCAAGCGTTCGTAGCAGTGGGCAAAAACATTCAGTACTTC.

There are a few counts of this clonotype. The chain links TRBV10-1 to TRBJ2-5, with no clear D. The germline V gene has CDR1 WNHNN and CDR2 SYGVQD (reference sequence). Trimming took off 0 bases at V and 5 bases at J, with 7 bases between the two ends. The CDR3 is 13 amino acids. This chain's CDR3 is CASSESTRETQYF. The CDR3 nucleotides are TGCGCCAGCAGTGAGTCGACTCGGGAGACCCAGTACTTC.

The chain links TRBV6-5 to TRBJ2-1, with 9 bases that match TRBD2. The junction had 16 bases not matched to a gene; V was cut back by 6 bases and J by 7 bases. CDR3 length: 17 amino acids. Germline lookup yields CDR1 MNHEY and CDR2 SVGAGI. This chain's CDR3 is CASSYSGRGGLVNEQFF. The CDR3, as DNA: TGTGCCAGCAGCTATAGCGGGCGGGGGGGCCTTGTAAATGAGCAGTTCTTC.

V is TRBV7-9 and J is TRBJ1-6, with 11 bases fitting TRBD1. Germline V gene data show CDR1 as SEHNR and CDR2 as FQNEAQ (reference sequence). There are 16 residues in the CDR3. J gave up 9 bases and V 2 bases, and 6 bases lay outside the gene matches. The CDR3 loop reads CASSLRTGTGGSPLHF. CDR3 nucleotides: TGTGCCAGCAGCTTAAGGACCGGGACAGGGGGTTCACCCCTCCACTTT. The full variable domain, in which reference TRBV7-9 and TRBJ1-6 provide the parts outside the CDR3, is DTGVSQNPRHKITKRGQNVTFRCDPISEHNRLYWYRQTLGQGPEFLTYFQNEAQLEKSRLLSDRFSAERPKGSFSTLEIQRTEQGDSAMYLCASSLRTGTGGSPLHFGNGTRLTVT.

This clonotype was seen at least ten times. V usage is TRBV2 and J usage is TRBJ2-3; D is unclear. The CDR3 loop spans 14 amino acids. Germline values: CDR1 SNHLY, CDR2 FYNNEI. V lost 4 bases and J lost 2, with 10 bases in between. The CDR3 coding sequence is TGTGCCAGCAGTGGGCCGCCCAACACAGATACGCAGTATTTT. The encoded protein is CASSGPPNTDTQYF.

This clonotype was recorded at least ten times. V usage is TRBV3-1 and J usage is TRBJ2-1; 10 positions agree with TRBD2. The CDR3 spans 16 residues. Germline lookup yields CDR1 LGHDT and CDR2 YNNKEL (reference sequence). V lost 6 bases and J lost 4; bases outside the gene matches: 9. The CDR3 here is CASSRTLAGPYNEQFF. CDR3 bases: TGTGCCAGCAGTCGTACACTAGCGGGGCCTTACAATGAGCAGTTCTTC.

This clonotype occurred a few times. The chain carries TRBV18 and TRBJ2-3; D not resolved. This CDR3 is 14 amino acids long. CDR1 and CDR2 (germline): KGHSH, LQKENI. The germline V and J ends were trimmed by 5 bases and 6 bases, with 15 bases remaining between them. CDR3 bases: TGTGCCAGCTCAAAGGGCGGCTCGAAGGATACGCAGTATTTT. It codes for CASSKGGSKDTQYF.

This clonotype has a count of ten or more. As DNA, the CDR3 is TGTGCCAGCAGCCAGCCGGACGCCTATGGCTACACCTTC. Protein sequence: CASSQPDAYGYTF. This rearrangement joins TRBV3-1 to TRBJ1-2; no firm D call. V gave up 3 bases and J gave up 4 bases, with 9 bases separating them. CDR3 length equals 13 residues. Germline V gene lookup returns CDR1 LGHDT and CDR2 YNNKEL (reference sequence). The full variable domain, in which reference TRBV3-1 and TRBJ1-2 provide the parts outside the CDR3, is DTAVSQTPKYLVTQMGNDKSIKCEQNLGHDTMYWYKQDSKKFLKIMFSYNNKELIINETVPNRFSPKSPDKAHLNLHINSLELGDSAVYFCASSQPDAYGYTFGSGTRLTVV.

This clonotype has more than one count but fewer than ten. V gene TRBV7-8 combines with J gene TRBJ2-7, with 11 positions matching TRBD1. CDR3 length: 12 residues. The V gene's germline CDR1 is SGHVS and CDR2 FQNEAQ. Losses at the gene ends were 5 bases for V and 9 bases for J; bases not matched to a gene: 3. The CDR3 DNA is TGTGCCAGCAGCACCGGACAGGGGGCGCAGTACGTC. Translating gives CASSTGQGAQYV.

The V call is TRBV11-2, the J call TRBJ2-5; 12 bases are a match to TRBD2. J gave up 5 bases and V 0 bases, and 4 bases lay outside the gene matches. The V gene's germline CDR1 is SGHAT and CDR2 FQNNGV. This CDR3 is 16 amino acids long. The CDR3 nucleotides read TGTGCCAGCAGCTTAGATCCTAGCGGGGGGGGGGAGACCCAGTACTTC. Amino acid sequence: CASSLDPSGGGETQYF.

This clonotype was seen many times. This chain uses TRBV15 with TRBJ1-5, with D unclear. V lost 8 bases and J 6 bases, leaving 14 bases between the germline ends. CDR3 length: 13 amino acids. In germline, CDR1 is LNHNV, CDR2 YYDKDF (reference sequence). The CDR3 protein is CATSRGTGQPQHF. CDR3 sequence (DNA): TGTGCCACCTCTCGTGGAACGGGTCAGCCCCAGCATTTT.

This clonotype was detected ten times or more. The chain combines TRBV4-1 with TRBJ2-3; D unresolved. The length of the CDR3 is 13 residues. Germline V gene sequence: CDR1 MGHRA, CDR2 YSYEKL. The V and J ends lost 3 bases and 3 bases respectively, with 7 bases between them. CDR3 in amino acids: CASSQVETDTQYF. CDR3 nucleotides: TGCGCCAGCAGCCAGGTAGAAACAGATACGCAGTATTTT.

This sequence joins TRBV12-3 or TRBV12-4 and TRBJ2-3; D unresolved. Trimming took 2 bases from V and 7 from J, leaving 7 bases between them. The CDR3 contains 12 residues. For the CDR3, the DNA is TGTGCCAGCAGTTTATCCCTAAATACGCAGTATTTT. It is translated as CASSLSLNTQYF.

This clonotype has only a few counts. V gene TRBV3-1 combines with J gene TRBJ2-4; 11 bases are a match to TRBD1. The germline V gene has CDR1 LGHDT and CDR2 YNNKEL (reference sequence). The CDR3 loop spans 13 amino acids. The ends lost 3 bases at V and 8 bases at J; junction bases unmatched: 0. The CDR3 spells CASSQGQGDIQYF. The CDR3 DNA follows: TGTGCCAGCAGCCAGGGACAGGGGGACATTCAGTACTTC. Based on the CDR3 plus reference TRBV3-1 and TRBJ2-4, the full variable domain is DTAVSQTPKYLVTQMGNDKSIKCEQNLGHDTMYWYKQDSKKFLKIMFSYNNKELIINETVPNRFSPKSPDKAHLNLHINSLELGDSAVYFCASSQGQGDIQYFGAGTRLSVL.

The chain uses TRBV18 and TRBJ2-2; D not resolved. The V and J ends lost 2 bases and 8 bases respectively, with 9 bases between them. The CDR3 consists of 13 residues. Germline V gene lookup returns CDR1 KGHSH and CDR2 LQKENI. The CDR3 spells CASSPLVGGELFF. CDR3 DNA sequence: TGTGCCAGCTCACCATTGGTCGGTGGGGAGCTGTTTTTT.